The rows below give T cell receptor beta chains drawn from one sample of a study of cytomegalovirus exposure and HLA in healthy donors. Sequenced by immunoSEQ multiplex PCR; TCRdb stores in-frame clones only, minus some. The table has hundreds of thousands of clones, over 75% seen once; the top ten hold around 2%. Sequenced: PBMCs. Source of these receptors: a man between 18 and 29 years old in good health and CMV-seronegative. CDR3s include the opening cysteine and the closing phenylalanine or tryptophan. D genes are given only for firm matches. Only part of the rows carry a size: once, few, many, or a class if the clone is expanded.

clone_size,j_call,v_call,d_call,cdr3_nt,cdr3_aa
-,TRBJ1-2,TRBV5-6,TRBD1,TGTGCCAGCAGCTCCCGGGACAGGGGCCCTATTGGTGGCTACACCTTC,CASSSRDRGPIGGYTF
-,TRBJ1-3,TRBV13,-,TGTGCCAGCAGCTTAGGTCTGGGGGCGCGTACAGGAAACACCATATATTTT,CASSLGLGARTGNTIYF
few,TRBJ1-6,TRBV25-1,-,TGTGCCAGCAGTGACCACAGCAGCTCCTATAATTCACCCCTCCACTTT,CASSDHSSSYNSPLHF
-,TRBJ2-2,TRBV7-6,-,TGTGCCAGCAGCTTAGACGGTTGGGAGCTGTTTTTT,CASSLDGWELFF
-,TRBJ2-7,TRBV30,-,TGTGCCTCCGACTGGGTTGGTAGTCAGCAGTACTTC,CASDWVGSQQYF
-,TRBJ2-6,TRBV5-6,-,TGTGCCAGCAGCTTGTTAAGTCGGTCCGGGGCCAACGTCCTGACTTTC,CASSLLSRSGANVLTF
once,TRBJ1-5,TRBV6-6,-,TGTGCCAGCAGTTACCGGGGGGAGCCGCATCAGCCCCAGCATTTT,CASSYRGEPHQPQHF
-,TRBJ1-3,TRBV28,TRBD1,TGTGCCAGCAGTGTGACAGGGAGCTCTGGAAACACCATATATTTT,CASSVTGSSGNTIYF
-,TRBJ1-6,TRBV5-6,-,TGTGCCAGCAGCCGTTGGCAGTCCATCTCCTATAATTCACCCCTCCACTTT,CASSRWQSISYNSPLHF
-,TRBJ1-2,TRBV13,-,TGTGCCAGGCCGGGTTCGGATGGCTACACCTTC,CARPGSDGYTF
-,TRBJ2-3,TRBV30,-,TGTGCCTGGACCAGCGGAACAGATACGCAGTATTTT,CAWTSGTDTQYF
-,TRBJ2-7,TRBV29-1,TRBD1,TGCAGCGCTGGGGGTACGCACAGGGGTAGTATGGACGAGCAGTACTTC,CSAGGTHRGSMDEQYF
-,TRBJ1-2,TRBV11-3,TRBD1,TGTGCCAGCACCTCCGGGACAGGGGGCTATGGCTACACCTTC,CASTSGTGGYGYTF
-,TRBJ2-5,TRBV5-4,-,TGTGCCAGCAGCCCTGGAGCGGTGGTGGAGACCCAGTACTTC,CASSPGAVVETQYF
-,TRBJ2-3,TRBV5-1,-,TGCGCCAGCAGTACCGGAGACTCCACAGATACGCAGTATTTT,CASSTGDSTDTQYF
-,TRBJ1-5,TRBV27,-,TGTGCCAGCAGTCTCCGCGGGAGAGGTCAGCCCCAGCATTTT,CASSLRGRGQPQHF
-,TRBJ2-3,TRBV28,-,TGTGCCAGCCACTCCGCGGGCCAGATCACAGATACGCAGTATTTT,CASHSAGQITDTQYF
-,TRBJ2-7,TRBV19,TRBD1,TGTGCCAGTAGTATAGGGCGACAGGGGGTAACCGAGCAGTACTTC,CASSIGRQGVTEQYF
-,TRBJ1-6,TRBV6-6,TRBD1,TGTGCCAGCAGTGGGGACAGGGGGCTATATTCACCCCTCCACTTT,CASSGDRGLYSPLHF
-,TRBJ1-2,TRBV9,TRBD1,TGTGCCAGCAGCGCTGGGACAGCCAACTATGGCTACACCTTC,CASSAGTANYGYTF
-,TRBJ2-7,TRBV28,TRBD1,TGTGCCAGCAGTTTAGCAGGGGGCTCCGAGCAGTACTTC,CASSLAGGSEQYF
-,TRBJ2-2,TRBV18,TRBD1,TGTGCCAGCTCACCTGTGACAGGGTGGTACACCGGGGAGCTGTTTTTT,CASSPVTGWYTGELFF
few,TRBJ1-3,TRBV4-3,-,TGCGCCAGCAGCCAAGTCTTCCCTGGAAACACCATATATTTT,CASSQVFPGNTIYF
-,TRBJ2-1,TRBV29-1,TRBD2,TGCAGCGTTGATCCAGCGGGGATCCCGGGGAATGAGCAGTTCTTC,CSVDPAGIPGNEQFF
-,TRBJ1-2,TRBV4-3,TRBD1,TGCGCCAGCAGCCCGAAACAGGGGGGTCGGGGCTACACCTTC,CASSPKQGGRGYTF
-,TRBJ2-1,TRBV15,-,TGTGCCACCAGCAGAGATCGCGGGCCTCAGTTCTTC,CATSRDRGPQFF
-,TRBJ2-3,TRBV14,-,TGTGCCAGCAGCCAAGGTCTCTTCAGCACGGGGACAGATACGCAGTATTTT,CASSQGLFSTGTDTQYF
-,TRBJ2-3,TRBV9,TRBD2,TGTGCCAGCAGCGCCCTTGTTAGCGGGAGTTCAGATACGCAGTATTTT,CASSALVSGSSDTQYF
-,TRBJ2-7,TRBV19,TRBD2,TGTGCCAGTAGTCCGACGGGGGGCGAGCAGTACTTC,CASSPTGGEQYF
-,TRBJ2-3,TRBV5-1,-,TGCGCCAGCAGCGGAGGGACAGATAGCACAGATACGCAGTATTTT,CASSGGTDSTDTQYF
once,TRBJ2-2,TRBV7-7,-,TGTGCTAGCAGCTTAGAAGCATTAGGAGGGGCCGGGGAGCTGTTTTTT,CASSLEALGGAGELFF
-,TRBJ2-7,TRBV4-2,-,TGTGCCAGCAGCCAAGGGTTTACGGGGGCCTACGAGCAGTACTTC,CASSQGFTGAYEQYF
-,TRBJ1-2,TRBV4-2,-,TGTGCCAGCAGCCAAAATGGGGCCAGGGGCGGATCAAATGGCTACACCTTC,CASSQNGARGGSNGYTF
few,TRBJ2-7,TRBV9,-,TGTGCCAGCAGCGACACACCGGACAGTTCCTACGAGCAGTACTTC,CASSDTPDSSYEQYF
-,TRBJ1-2,TRBV4-1,TRBD1,TGCGCCAGCAGCCAAGTGGAGGGACAGGACGTTACGGGGGGATGCTATGGCTACACCTTC,CASSQVEGQDVTGGCYGYTF
-,TRBJ1-4,TRBV10-3,TRBD1,TGTGCCATCAGTGAGCCCCCGGACAGGGGGAGGGAAAAACTGTTTTTT,CAISEPPDRGREKLFF
-,TRBJ1-6,TRBV19,TRBD1,TGTGCCAGTAGTATGGCAACCGGGACAGGAGATTCACCCCTCCACTTT,CASSMATGTGDSPLHF
-,TRBJ1-2,TRBV2,-,TGTGCCAGCAGTGCGGCGGGCTCCGAGGGCTACACCTTC,CASSAAGSEGYTF
few,TRBJ2-1,TRBV11-2,TRBD2,TGTGCCAGCAGCGCGACTAGCGGGGGGACTGAGCAGTTCTTC,CASSATSGGTEQFF
-,TRBJ2-1,TRBV9,TRBD2,TGTGCCAGCACGGGAGGGACTAACAATGAGCAGTTCTTC,CASTGGTNNEQFF
-,TRBJ1-1,TRBV6-1,-,TGTGCCAGCACGGAAGGGGAGGTCGCTGAAGCTTTCTTT,CASTEGEVAEAFF
once,TRBJ2-7,TRBV7-2,TRBD2,TGTGCCAGCATCCTTGGGGGGGGCTACGAGCAGTACTTC,CASILGGGYEQYF
-,TRBJ2-5,TRBV7-2,-,TGTGCCAGCAGTTATAACGGAGTCGCCCAAGAGACCCAGTACTTC,CASSYNGVAQETQYF
-,TRBJ2-3,TRBV29-1,TRBD2,TGCAGCGCCCACAAGGGGGCGGGAGGGTTCACAGATACGCAGTATTTT,CSAHKGAGGFTDTQYF
-,TRBJ2-7,TRBV28,TRBD1,TGTGCCAGCAGTCCTTACAGGGGCTTACACGAGCAGTACTTC,CASSPYRGLHEQYF
-,TRBJ2-1,TRBV9,TRBD2,TGTGCCAGCAGCGCTAGCGGGAGAGGGGTGAATGAGCAGTTCTTC,CASSASGRGVNEQFF
-,TRBJ1-1,TRBV6-5,-,TGTGCCAGCAGTGAAACGCAGGGTACTGAAGCTTTCTTT,CASSETQGTEAFF
once,TRBJ1-2,TRBV7-2,TRBD1,TGTGCCAGCAGTTGGGACAGGGCGGGCTACACCTTC,CASSWDRAGYTF
once,TRBJ2-5,TRBV5-6,-,TGTGCCAGCAGCTTGGCTTTGGAGACCCAGTACTTC,CASSLALETQYF
-,TRBJ2-1,TRBV7-2,TRBD2,TGTGCCAGCAGCTTCTATGGATCTAGCGGACTATACAATGAGCAGTTCTTC,CASSFYGSSGLYNEQFF
-,TRBJ2-7,TRBV7-9,-,TGTGCCAGCAGCTTAACAGGGAGTAGCTCCTACGAGCAGTACTTC,CASSLTGSSSYEQYF
-,TRBJ1-2,TRBV6-1,-,TGTGCCAGCAGTGACGCAGGGGCGAACTCCTATGGCTACACCTTC,CASSDAGANSYGYTF
-,TRBJ2-6,TRBV6-4,-,TGTGCCAGCAGTGACACATTCTCTGGGGCCAACGTCCTGACTTTC,CASSDTFSGANVLTF
-,TRBJ2-3,TRBV30,-,TGTGCCTGGAGGACGGGAACAGATACGCAGTATTTT,CAWRTGTDTQYF